This passage covers 15 T cell receptor beta chains from one sample sequenced in a study of CXCR3-negative and CXCR3-positive naive CD8 T cells (dated 2019 in TCRdb). Sequencing took place on a NextSeq 550. The Human TCR Profiling Kit (MiLaboratory) was used to make UMI-labeled 5' RACE TRB cDNA libraries. Reads reprocessed by TCRdb are summarized as one entry per CDR3 protein sequence, and DNA is absent. The table kept for this sample lists some 130,000 distinct CDR3 sequences. The top ten hold approximately 0.29% of the sample. Sequences were obtained from naive CXCR3- CD8+ T cells from blood. The cell subset or site label, read with the paper, signifies: CD45RO-CCR7+CD27+CD95- naive CD8+ T cells lacking CXCR3 (TNR3-). All receptors derive from a human donor in good health. Some clones in this sample may be carry-over from other donors' samples.

J is TRBJ2-5 and V is TRBV7-2; TCRdb selects TRBD2, and the lack of DNA leaves this call unchecked. Germline CDR1 SGHTA, CDR2 FQGNSA. The CDR3 loop spans 15 amino acids. The CDR3 reads CASSLEGLHFMAQYF.

The chain uses TRBV2 and TRBJ2-1; TCRdb proposes TRBD2, but this gene call is untestable without DNA. CDR3 length: 19 residues. CDR1 is SNHLY, CDR2 FYNNEI, per germline. CDR3 sequence: CASPRPGTSGIRSYNEQFF.

The rearrangement uses TRBV7-9 and TRBJ2-7; as DNA is missing, the TRBD2 call by TCRdb cannot be tested. The CDR3 has 15 residues. Germline V gene sequence: CDR1 SEHNR, CDR2 FQNEAQ (reference sequence). This CDR3 reads CASSSQTIGTYEQYF.

J is TRBJ2-5 and V is TRBV19; TCRdb gives TRBD1 as the D gene, but with no DNA this cannot be confirmed. CDR1 LNHDA and CDR2 SQIVND come from the germline V gene (reference sequence). The CDR3 runs to 15 residues. The CDR3 is CASSIRGDGQETQYF.

The rearrangement links TRBV3-1 to TRBJ2-7. CDR1 and CDR2 from the germline V gene are LGHDT and YNNKEL (reference sequence). This CDR3 has 13 residues. The CDR3 sequence: CASSQDYNYEQYF.

The chain is built from TRBV7-9 and TRBJ2-2; the TRBD1 assignment by TCRdb is unverifiable without DNA. Germline CDR1 SEHNR, CDR2 FQNEAQ (reference sequence). The CDR3 sequence is 16 residues long. This chain's CDR3 is CASSLAPPGDTGELFF. Full variable domain (remainder filled in from reference TRBV7-9 and TRBJ2-2): DTGVSQNPRHKITKRGQNVTFRCDPISEHNRLYWYRQTLGQGPEFLTYFQNEAQLEKSRLLSDRFSAERPKGSFSTLEIQRTEQGDSAMYLCASSLAPPGDTGELFFGEGSRLTVL.

The CDR3 sequence is CASSLLQDSGGDTQYF. The V call is TRBV12-3 or TRBV12-4, the J call TRBJ2-3; the D gene TCRdb calls, TRBD2, cannot be checked with no DNA. The CDR3 is 16 amino acids.

The chain joins TRBV13 to TRBJ1-2; TCRdb calls TRBD1, which cannot be checked without DNA. The CDR3 runs 13 residues. Germline assignment: CDR1 PRHDT and CDR2 FYEKMQ (reference sequence). The CDR3 sequence: CASSLGRPGDYTF.

CDR3 protein: CASSPTGGGSPLHF. V and J are TRBV27 and TRBJ1-6; checking the TCRdb D call of TRBD1 is not possible without DNA. Germline V gene sequence: CDR1 MNHEY, CDR2 SMNVEV (reference sequence). The CDR3 covers 14 residues.

V is TRBV12-3 or TRBV12-4 and J is TRBJ1-1; TCRdb calls TRBD1, which cannot be checked without DNA. The CDR3 is 11 residues long. CDR3 in amino acids: CASSPRVGAFF.

The gene calls are TRBV28 and TRBJ2-7. The CDR3 is made up of 15 amino acids. The germline gives CDR1 MDHEN, CDR2 SYDVKM. This CDR3 is CASSQAKASSYEQYF.

The rearrangement joins TRBV21-1 to TRBJ2-7; TCRdb names TRBD1, which stays unverified in the absence of DNA. TRBV21-1 is a known pseudogene. This CDR3 contains 14 residues. The chain's CDR3 is CASSNGIPSYEQYF.

The chain recombines TRBV4-3 with TRBJ2-7; TCRdb calls TRBD2, which cannot be checked without DNA. This CDR3 spans 18 amino acids. Germline V CDR1 and CDR2: LGHNA, YSLEER. CDR3 protein: CASSQDRSAGTGIHEQYF.

The chain recombines TRBV27 with TRBJ2-7; TCRdb picks TRBD1, but there is no DNA to check that call. Germline loops: CDR1 MNHEY, CDR2 SMNVEV (reference sequence). This CDR3 is built from 13 residues. The CDR3 here is CASSLEPHYEQYF.

The rearrangement joins TRBV29-1 to TRBJ2-7; TCRdb's D gene call, TRBD2, goes unchecked for lack of DNA. The length of the CDR3 is 15 residues. From germline, CDR1 is SQVTM and CDR2 ANQGSEA. CDR3 region: CSVVGGLAVSYEQYF.